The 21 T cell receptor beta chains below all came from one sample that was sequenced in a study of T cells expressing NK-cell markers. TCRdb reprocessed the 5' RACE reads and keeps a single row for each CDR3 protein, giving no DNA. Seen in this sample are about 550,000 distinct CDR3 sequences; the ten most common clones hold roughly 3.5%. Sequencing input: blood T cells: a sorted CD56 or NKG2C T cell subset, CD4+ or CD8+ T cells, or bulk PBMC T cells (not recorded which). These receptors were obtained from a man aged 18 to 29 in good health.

The CDR3 sequence is CSARGAPGTSGFMNEQYF. The J gene is TRBJ2-7, the V gene TRBV20-1; TCRdb picks TRBD2, but there is no DNA to check that call. Germline V gene sequence: CDR1 DFQATT, CDR2 SNEGSKA (reference sequence). This CDR3 is 18 amino acids long.

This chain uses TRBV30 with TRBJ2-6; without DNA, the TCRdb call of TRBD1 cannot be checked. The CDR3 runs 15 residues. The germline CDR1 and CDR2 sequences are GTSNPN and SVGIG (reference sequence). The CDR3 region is CASSGSSSGANVLTF.

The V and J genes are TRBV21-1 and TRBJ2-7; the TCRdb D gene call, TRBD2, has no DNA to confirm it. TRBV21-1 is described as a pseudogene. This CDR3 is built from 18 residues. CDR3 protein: CASSKRAGIAGGPYEQYF.

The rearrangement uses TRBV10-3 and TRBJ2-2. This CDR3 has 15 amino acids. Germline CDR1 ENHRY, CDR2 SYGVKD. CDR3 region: CAISDRLLESGELFF.

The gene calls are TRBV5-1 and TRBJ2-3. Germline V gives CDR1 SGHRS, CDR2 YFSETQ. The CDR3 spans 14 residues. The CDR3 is CASSLRTVADTQYF. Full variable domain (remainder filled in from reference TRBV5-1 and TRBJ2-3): KAGVTQTPRYLIKTRGQQVTLSCSPISGHRSVSWYQQTPGQGLQFLFEYFSETQRNKGNFPGRFSGRQFSNSRSEMNVSTLELGDSALYLCASSLRTVADTQYFGPGTRLTVL.

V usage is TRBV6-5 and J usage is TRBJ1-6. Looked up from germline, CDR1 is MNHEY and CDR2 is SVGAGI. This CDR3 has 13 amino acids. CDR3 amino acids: CAVLSYSHSPLHF.

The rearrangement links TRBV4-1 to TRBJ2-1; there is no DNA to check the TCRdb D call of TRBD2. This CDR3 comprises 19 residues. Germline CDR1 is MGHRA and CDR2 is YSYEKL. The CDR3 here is CASSQRRLAGGSSYNEQFF.

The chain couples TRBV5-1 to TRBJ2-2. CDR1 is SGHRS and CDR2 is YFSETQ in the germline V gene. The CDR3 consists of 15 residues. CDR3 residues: CASSLALTDTGELFF.

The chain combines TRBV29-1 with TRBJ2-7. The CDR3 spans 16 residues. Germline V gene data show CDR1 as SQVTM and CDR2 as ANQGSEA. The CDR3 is CSVEGGQTGGSYEQYF.

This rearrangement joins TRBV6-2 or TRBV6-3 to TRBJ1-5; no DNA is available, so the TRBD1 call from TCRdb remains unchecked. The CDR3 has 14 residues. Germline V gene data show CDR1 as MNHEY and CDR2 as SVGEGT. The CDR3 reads CASSGQSSDQPQHF.

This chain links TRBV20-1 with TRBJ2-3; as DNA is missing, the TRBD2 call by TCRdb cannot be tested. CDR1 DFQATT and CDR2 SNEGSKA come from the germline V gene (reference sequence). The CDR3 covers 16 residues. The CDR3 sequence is CSARPGLAGVVDTQYF.

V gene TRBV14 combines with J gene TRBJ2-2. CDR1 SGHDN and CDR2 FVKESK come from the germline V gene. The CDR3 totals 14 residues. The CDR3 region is CASSQEKVTGELFF. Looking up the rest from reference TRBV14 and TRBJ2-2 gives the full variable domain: EAGVTQFPSHSVIEKGQTVTLRCDPISGHDNLYWYRRVMGKEIKFLLHFVKESKQDESGMPNNRFLAERTGGTYSTLKVQPAELEDSGVYFCASSQEKVTGELFFGEGSRLTVL.

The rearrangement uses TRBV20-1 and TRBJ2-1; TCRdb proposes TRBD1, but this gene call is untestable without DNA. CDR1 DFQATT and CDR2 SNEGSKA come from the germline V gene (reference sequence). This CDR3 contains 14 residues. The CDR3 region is CSVPGVGSYNEQFF.

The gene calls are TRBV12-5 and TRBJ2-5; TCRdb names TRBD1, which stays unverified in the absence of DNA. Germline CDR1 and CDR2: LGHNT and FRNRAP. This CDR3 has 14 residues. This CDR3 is CASGPGTGDETQYF.

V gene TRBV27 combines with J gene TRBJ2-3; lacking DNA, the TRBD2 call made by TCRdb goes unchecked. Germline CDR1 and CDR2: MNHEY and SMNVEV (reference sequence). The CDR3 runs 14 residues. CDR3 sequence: CAWRDVKSPDTQYF.

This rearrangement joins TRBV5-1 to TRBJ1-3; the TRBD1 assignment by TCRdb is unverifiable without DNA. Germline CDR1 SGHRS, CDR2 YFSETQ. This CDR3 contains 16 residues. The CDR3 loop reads CASSTGQPFSGNTIYF.

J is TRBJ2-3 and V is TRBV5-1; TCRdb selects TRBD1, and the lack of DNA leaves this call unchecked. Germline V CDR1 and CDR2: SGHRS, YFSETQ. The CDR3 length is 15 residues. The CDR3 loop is CASSPQGSPTDTQYF.

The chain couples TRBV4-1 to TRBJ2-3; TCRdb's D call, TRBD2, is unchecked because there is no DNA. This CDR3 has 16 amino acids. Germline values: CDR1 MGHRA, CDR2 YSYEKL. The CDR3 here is CASSQYSGRAPDTQYF.

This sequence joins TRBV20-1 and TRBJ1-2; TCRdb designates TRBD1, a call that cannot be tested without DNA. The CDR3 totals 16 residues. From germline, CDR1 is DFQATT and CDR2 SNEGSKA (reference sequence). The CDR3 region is CSARGQGRIGNYGYTF.

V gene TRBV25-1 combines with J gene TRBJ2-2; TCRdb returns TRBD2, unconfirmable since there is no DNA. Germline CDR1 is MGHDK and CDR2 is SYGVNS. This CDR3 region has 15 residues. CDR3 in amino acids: CASSAPLVATGELFF.

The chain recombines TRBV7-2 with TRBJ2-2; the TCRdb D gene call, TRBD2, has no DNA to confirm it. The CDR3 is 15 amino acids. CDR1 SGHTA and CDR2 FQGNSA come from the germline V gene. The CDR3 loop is CASSLDGGGVGELFF.